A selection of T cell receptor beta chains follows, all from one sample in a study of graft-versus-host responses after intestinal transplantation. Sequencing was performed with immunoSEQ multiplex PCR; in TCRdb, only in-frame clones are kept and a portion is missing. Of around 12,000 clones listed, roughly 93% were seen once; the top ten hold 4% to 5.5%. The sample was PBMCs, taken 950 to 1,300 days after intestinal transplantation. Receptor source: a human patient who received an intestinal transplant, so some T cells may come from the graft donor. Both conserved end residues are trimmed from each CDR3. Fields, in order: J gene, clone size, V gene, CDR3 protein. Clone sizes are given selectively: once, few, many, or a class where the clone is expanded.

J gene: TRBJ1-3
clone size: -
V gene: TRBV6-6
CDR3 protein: ASRTGQGAGTIY

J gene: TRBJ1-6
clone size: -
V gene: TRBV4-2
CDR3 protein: ASSQGAVSPLH

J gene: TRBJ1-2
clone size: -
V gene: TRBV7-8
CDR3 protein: ASSLDAVPTGGGYT

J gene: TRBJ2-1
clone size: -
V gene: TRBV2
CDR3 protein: ASSGGTIYNEQF

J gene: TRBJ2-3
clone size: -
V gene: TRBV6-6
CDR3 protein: ASSYSIQGGDTQY

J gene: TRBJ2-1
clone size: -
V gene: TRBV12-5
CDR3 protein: ASGQDVYNNEQF

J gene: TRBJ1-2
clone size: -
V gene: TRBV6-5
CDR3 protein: ASSLHGRGSYGYT

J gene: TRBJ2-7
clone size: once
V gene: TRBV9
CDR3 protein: ASSPQDSLYEQY

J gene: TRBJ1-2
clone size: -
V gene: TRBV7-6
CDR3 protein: ASSGDSNAYGYT

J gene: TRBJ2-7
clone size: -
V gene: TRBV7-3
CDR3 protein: ASSLRPPGAGYEQY

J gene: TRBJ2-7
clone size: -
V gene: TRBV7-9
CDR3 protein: ASSLARAHHGIYEQY

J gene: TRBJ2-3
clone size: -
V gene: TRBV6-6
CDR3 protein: ASSYRRGGADTQY

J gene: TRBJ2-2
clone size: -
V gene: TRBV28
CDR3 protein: ASSWTVNTGELF

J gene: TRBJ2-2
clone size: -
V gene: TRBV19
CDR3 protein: ASSRDLELF

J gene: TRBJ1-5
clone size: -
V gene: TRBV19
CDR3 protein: ASSMVGAGGNQPQH

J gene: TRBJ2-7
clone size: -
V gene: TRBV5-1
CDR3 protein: ASSLAAVDYEQY

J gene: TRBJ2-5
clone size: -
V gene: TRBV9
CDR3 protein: ASSPWDSQETQY

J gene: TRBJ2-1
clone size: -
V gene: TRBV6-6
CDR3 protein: ASILGAGNEQF

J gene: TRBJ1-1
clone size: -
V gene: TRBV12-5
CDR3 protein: ASGLAGGTEAF

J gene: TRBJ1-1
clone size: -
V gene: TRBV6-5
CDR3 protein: ASSYGGTGEAF

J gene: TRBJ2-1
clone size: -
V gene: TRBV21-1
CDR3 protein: ASSKQYNEQF